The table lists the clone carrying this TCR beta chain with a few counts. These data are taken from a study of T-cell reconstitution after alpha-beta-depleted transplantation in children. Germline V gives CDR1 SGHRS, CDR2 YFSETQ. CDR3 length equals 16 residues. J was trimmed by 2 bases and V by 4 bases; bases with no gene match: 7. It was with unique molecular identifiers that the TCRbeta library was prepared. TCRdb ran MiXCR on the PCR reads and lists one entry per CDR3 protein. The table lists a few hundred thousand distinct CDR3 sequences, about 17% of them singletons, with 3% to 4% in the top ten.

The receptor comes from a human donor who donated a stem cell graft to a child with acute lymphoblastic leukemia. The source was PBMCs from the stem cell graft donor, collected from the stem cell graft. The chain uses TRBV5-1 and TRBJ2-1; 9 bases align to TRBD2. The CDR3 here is CASSPTAGGPYNEQFF. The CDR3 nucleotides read TGCGCCAGCAGCCCTACAGCGGGAGGACCCTACAATGAGCAGTTCTTC. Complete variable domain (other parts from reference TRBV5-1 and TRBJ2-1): KAGVTQTPRYLIKTRGQQVTLSCSPISGHRSVSWYQQTPGQGLQFLFEYFSETQRNKGNFPGRFSGRQFSNSRSEMNVSTLELGDSALYLCASSPTAGGPYNEQFFGPGTRLTVL.